Presented here are 9 T cell receptor beta chains from one specimen sequenced in a study of OX40 agonist ivuxolimab in advanced cancers. Method: immunoSEQ multiplex PCR; TCRdb's copy keeps in-frame clones and lacks some. The sample carries tens of thousands of clones, roughly 85% recorded once. The sequencing here drew on CD4+ or CD8+ T cells sorted from blood, taken in a trial of the OX40 agonist ivuxolimab. The receptors derive from an adult with an advanced solid tumor such as melanoma, head and neck, liver or kidney cancer.

V gene TRBV25-1 combines with J gene TRBJ2-5; 7 bases agree with TRBD2. The length of the CDR3 is 14 residues. The germline V gene has CDR1 MGHDK and CDR2 SYGVNS. V lost 2 bases and J lost 2; bases outside the gene matches: 2. The CDR3 here is CASSEPSGQETQYF. CDR3 DNA: TGTGCCAGCAGTGAACCTAGCGGACAAGAGACCCAGTACTTC.

Only a few counts were recorded for this clone. This chain connects TRBV5-4 to TRBJ2-1, with D perhaps matching TRBD1 or TRBD2 (5 bases each). V was cut by 0 bases and J by 8 bases, with 15 bases left in between. This CDR3 region has 15 residues. Germline lookup yields CDR1 SGHNT and CDR2 YYREEE (reference sequence). The CDR3 spells CASSLGFGANDEQFF. CDR3 DNA sequence: TGTGCCAGCAGCTTGGGTTTCGGGGCCAACGATGAGCAGTTCTTC.

V and J are TRBV6-5 and TRBJ1-2, with a weak D call TRBD1 (5 bases). V dropped 7 bases and J dropped 3 bases, with 12 bases sitting between them. CDR1 is MNHEY, CDR2 SVGAGI, per germline. The CDR3 is made up of 13 amino acids. CDR3 DNA sequence: TGTGCCAGCAAGATCCCGACAGACTATGGCTACACCTTC. This encodes CASKIPTDYGYTF.

J is TRBJ2-5 and V is TRBV2, with 7 bases lining up with TRBD1. Looked up from germline, CDR1 is SNHLY and CDR2 is FYNNEI. After removal of 5 bases from V and 1 base from J, the junction contained 7 bases not matched to a gene. This CDR3 comprises 15 residues. The chain's CDR3 is CASSRDSPSQETQYF. DNA of the CDR3: TGTGCCAGCAGTCGGGACAGTCCTTCCCAAGAGACCCAGTACTTC.

The V gene is TRBV5-1, the J gene TRBJ1-2; tentatively, D is TRBD1 (6 bases). The V gene lost 4 bases and the J gene lost 2 bases, with 12 bases spanning the gap. The CDR3 extends over 14 amino acids. Germline V lookup: CDR1 SGHRS, CDR2 YFSETQ. In DNA form, the CDR3 reads TGCGCCAGCAGCCCCGGCGACAGGAACTATGGCTACACCTTC. It yields the protein CASSPGDRNYGYTF.

This chain connects TRBV11-2 to TRBJ2-7, with 7 bases aligning to TRBD1. CDR1 and CDR2 from the germline V gene are SGHAT and FQNNGV. The CDR3 has 12 residues. The V gene end was trimmed by 11 bases and the J gene end by 3 bases; junction bases not matched to a gene: 7. CDR3 DNA: TGTGCCTGGCAGGGGGTTGGCTACGAGCAGTACTTC. Translated, it gives CAWQGVGYEQYF.

This clone was detected only a few times. The gene calls are TRBV19 and TRBJ1-1; D perhaps matches TRBD1 (6 bases). CDR1 is LNHDA, CDR2 SQIVND, per germline (reference sequence). Trimming removed 3 bases from V and 4 bases from J, with 9 bases in between. The CDR3 is 13 amino acids. Here the CDR3 reads CASSIGQITEAFF. As DNA, the CDR3 is TGTGCCAGTAGTATTGGACAGATCACTGAAGCTTTCTTT.

This rearrangement joins TRBV2 to TRBJ1-5, with D possibly matching TRBD1 (5 bases). The CDR3 loop spans 14 amino acids. Per the germline V gene, CDR1 is SNHLY and CDR2 is FYNNEI. V lost 6 bases and J lost 6, with 15 bases in between. The CDR3 here is CASSPGAAAQPQHF. DNA for the CDR3: TGTGCCAGCAGCCCTGGGGCAGCTGCTCAGCCCCAGCATTTT.

The J gene is TRBJ2-3, the V gene TRBV6-5, with D unresolved. Germline CDR1 and CDR2: MNHEY and SVGAGI. V was clipped by 5 bases and J by 7 bases, with 19 bases between them. This CDR3 region has 15 residues. The CDR3 sequence is CASSPPGRQANTQYF. CDR3 coding DNA: TGTGCCAGCAGTCCCCCGGGCAGGCAAGCCAATACGCAGTATTTT.